These 3 T cell receptor beta chains originate from one sample sequenced in a study of cytomegalovirus exposure and HLA in healthy donors. PCR amplification relied on 60 Vbeta primers (plus 13 Jbeta primers). Clones were read by immunoSEQ multiplex PCR, and TCRdb kept only the in-frame ones, dropping some. This table holds around 87,000 clones, about 74% found once. What was sequenced was PBMCs. The receptor source for this set is a man aged 35 to 55 in good health and CMV-seronegative.

Notes on this clone: The sample has other DNA sequences that encode this CDR3 too. The J gene is TRBJ2-5, the V gene TRBV5-1, with 14 bases identical to TRBD2. Germline loops: CDR1 SGHRS, CDR2 YFSETQ. J was trimmed by 2 bases and V by 4 bases; bases with no gene match: 7. CDR3 length: 17 residues. The CDR3 reads CASSLGLAGDLQETQYF. For the CDR3, the DNA is TGCGCCAGCAGCCTGGGACTAGCGGGGGACTTACAAGAGACCCAGTACTTC.

This chain links TRBV7-3 with TRBJ2-1; TRBD2 matches 8 bases. The CDR3 length is 15 residues. Germline CDR1 is SGHTA and CDR2 is FQGTGA. V was pared by 1 base and J by 2 bases, with 1 base of the junction left unmatched. The CDR3 loop reads CASSLRRGAYNEQFF. The CDR3 DNA is TGTGCCAGCAGCTTAAGGCGGGGGGCCTACAATGAGCAGTTCTTC.

J is TRBJ2-7 and V is TRBV29-1, with 8 bases identical to TRBD2. The germline gives CDR1 SQVTM, CDR2 ANQGSEA. The CDR3 runs 16 residues. Trimming removed 8 bases from V and 1 base from J; junction bases left unmatched: 16. The CDR3 nucleotides are TGCAGCACGGGGGGGGCAGGGGAAAAACATTCCTACGAGCAGTACTTC. Amino acids: CSTGGAGEKHSYEQYF.